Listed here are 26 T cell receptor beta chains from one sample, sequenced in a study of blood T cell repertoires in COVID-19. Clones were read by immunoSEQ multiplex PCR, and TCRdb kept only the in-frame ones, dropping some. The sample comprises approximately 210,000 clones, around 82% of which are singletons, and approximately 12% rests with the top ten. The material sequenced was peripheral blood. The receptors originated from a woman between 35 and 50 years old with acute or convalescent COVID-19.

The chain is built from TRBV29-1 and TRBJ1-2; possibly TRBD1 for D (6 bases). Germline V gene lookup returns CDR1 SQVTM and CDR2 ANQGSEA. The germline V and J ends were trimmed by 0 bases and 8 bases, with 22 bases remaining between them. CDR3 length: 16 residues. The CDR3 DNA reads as TGCAGCGTTGAAGATCTAGGGGGACAAGGCCCGGACGGCTACACCTTC. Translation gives CSVEDLGGQGPDGYTF.

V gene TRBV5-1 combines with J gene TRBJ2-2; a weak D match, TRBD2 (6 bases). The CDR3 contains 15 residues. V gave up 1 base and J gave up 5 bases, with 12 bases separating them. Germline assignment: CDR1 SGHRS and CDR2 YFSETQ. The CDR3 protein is CASSLSPGGTGELFF. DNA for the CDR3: TGCGCCAGCAGCTTGTCACCCGGAGGGACCGGGGAGCTGTTTTTT.

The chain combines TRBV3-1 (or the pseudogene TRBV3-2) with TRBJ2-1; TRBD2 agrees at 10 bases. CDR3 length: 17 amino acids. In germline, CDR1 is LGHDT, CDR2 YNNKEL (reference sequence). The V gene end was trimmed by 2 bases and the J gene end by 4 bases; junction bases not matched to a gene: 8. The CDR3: CASSQRASGRQYNEQFF. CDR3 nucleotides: TGTGCCAGCAGCCAAAGGGCTAGCGGGAGACAATACAATGAGCAGTTCTTC.

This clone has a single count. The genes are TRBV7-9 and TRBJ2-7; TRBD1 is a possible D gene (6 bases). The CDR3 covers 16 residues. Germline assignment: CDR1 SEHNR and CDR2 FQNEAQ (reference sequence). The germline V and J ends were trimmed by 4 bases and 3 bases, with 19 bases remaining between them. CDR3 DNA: TGTGCCAGCAGCTCATCCCTACAGGGAACGGGCTACGAGCAGTACTTC. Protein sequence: CASSSSLQGTGYEQYF.

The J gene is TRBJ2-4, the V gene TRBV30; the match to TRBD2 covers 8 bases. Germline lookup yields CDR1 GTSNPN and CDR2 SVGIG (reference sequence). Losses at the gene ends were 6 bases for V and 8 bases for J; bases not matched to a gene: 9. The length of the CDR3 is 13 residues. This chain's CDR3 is CACTRGGPYIQYF. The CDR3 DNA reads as TGTGCCTGTACTCGGGGGGGGCCGTACATTCAGTACTTC.

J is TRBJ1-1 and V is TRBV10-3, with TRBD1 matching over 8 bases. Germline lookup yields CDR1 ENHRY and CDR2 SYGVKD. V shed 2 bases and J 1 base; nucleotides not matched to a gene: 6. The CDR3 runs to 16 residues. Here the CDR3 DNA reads TGTGCCATCAGTGAGCCTTCAGGGGGCTCGAACACTGAAGCTTTCTTT. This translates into CAISEPSGGSNTEAFF.

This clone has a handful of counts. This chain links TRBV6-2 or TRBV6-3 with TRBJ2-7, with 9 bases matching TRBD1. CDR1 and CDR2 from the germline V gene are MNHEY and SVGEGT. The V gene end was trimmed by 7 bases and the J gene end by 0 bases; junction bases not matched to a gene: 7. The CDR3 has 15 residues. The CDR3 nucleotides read TGTGCCAGCACCCCGACAGGGGGAGGCTCCTACGAGCAGTACTTC. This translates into CASTPTGGGSYEQYF.

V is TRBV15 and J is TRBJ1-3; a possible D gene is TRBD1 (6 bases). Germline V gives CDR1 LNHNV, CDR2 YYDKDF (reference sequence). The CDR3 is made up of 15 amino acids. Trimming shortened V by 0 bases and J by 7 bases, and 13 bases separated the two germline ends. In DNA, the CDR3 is TGTGCCACCAGCAGAGATCGTGGCAGGGGCAACACCATATATTTT. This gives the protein CATSRDRGRGNTIYF.

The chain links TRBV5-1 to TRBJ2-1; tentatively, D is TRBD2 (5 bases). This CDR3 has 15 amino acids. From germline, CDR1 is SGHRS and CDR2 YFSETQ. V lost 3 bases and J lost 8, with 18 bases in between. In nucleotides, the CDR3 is TGCGCCAGCAGCTCCCCGGGGTACGGGCGCTATGAGCAGTTCTTC. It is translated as CASSSPGYGRYEQFF.

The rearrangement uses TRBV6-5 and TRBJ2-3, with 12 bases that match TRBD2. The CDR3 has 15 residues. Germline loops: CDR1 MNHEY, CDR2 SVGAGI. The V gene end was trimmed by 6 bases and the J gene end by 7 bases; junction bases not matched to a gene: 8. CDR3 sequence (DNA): TGTGCCAGCAGGGAGACTAGCGGGGGCAGAAATACGCAGTATTTT. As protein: CASRETSGGRNTQYF.

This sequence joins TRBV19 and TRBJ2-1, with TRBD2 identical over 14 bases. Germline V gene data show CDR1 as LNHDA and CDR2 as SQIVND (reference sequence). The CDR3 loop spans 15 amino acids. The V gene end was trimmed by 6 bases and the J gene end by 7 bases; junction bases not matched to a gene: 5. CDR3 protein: CASSRGLAGVNEQFF. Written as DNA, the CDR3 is TGTGCCAGTAGCCGGGGACTAGCGGGGGTAAATGAGCAGTTCTTC. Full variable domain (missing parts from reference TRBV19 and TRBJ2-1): DGGITQSPKYLFRKEGQNVTLSCEQNLNHDAMYWYRQDPGQGLRLIYYSQIVNDFQKGDIAEGYSVSREKKESFPLTVTSAQKNPTAFYLCASSRGLAGVNEQFFGPGTRLTVL.

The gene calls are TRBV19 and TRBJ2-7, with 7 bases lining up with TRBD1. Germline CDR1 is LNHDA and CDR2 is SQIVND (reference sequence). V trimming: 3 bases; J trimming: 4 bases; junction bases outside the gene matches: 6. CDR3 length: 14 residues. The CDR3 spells CASSIRGTAYEQYF. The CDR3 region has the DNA TGTGCCAGTAGTATTAGGGGGACAGCTTACGAGCAGTACTTC.

The CDR3 loop reads CASSFRLVPTELNTQYF. The CDR3 nucleotides are TGTGCCAGCAGTTTTAGACTAGTCCCTACTGAGTTAAATACGCAGTATTTT. This rearrangement joins TRBV27 to TRBJ2-3; D might be TRBD2 (6 bases). In germline, CDR1 is MNHEY, CDR2 SMNVEV (reference sequence). The CDR3 covers 17 residues. V lost 3 bases, J lost 7 bases, and 23 bases lay in between.

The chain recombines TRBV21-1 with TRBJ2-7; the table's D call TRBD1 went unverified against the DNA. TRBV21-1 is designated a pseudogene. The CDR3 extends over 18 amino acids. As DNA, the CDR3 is TGTGCCAGCAGCAAAGTTGGTCCTCGGGGACAGGGGATGCGCGAGCAGTACTTC. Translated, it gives CASSKVGPRGQGMREQYF.

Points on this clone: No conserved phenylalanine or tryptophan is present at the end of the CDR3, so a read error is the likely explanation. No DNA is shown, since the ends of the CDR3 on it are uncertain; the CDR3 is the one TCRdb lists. The CDR3 is CASSFMVFTSVDY. This chain connects TRBV11-2 to TRBJ2-7; the DNA was not compared with TRBD2, the D call given in the table. Germline CDR1 SGHAT, CDR2 FQNNGV. The CDR3 adds up to 13 amino acids, both ends counted.

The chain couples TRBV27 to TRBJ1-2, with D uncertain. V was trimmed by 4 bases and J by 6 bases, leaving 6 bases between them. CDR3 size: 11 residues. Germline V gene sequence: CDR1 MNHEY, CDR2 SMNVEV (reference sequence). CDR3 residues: CASSSGNGYTF. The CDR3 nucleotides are TGTGCCAGCAGTTCCGGGAATGGCTACACCTTC.

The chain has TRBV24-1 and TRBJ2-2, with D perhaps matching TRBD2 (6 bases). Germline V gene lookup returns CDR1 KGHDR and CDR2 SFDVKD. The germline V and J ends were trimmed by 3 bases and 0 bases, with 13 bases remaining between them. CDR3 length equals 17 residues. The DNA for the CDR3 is TGTGCCACCAGTGATACCGGGACTCCCGCGAACACCGGGGAGCTGTTTTTT. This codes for CATSDTGTPANTGELFF.

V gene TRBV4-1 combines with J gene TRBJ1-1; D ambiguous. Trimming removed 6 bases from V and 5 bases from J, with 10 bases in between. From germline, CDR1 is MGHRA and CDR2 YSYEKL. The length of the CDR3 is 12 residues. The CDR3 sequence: CASSPGGTEAFF. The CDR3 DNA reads TGCGCCAGCAGTCCCGGAGGAACTGAAGCTTTCTTT.

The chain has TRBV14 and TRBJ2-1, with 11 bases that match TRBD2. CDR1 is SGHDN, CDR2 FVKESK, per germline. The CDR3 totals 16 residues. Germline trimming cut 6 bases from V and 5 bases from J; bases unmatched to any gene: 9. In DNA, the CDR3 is TGTGCCAGCAGTAGGACTAGCGGGCGGGGAGACAATGAGCAGTTCTTC. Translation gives CASSRTSGRGDNEQFF.

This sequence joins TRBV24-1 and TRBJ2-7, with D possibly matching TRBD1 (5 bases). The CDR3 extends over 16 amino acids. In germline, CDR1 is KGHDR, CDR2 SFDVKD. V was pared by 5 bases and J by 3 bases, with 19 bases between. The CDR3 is CATSVGGGATSYEQYF. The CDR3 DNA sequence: TGTGCCACCAGTGTCGGTGGTGGGGCTACAAGCTACGAGCAGTACTTC.

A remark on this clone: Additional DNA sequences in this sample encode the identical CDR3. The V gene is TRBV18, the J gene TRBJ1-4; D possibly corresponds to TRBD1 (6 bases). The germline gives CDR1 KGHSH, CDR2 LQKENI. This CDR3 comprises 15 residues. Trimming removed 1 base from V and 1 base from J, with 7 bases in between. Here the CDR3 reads CASSPQQGTNEKLFF. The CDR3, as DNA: TGTGCCAGCTCACCACAACAGGGAACTAATGAAAAACTGTTTTTT.

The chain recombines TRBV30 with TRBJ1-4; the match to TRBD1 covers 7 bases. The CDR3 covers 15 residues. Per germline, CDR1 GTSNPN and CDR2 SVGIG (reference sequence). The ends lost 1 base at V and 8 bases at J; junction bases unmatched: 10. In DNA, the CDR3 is TGTGCCTGGAGTGACTGGAACAGGGGTTGGGAAAAACTGTTTTTT. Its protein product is CAWSDWNRGWEKLFF.

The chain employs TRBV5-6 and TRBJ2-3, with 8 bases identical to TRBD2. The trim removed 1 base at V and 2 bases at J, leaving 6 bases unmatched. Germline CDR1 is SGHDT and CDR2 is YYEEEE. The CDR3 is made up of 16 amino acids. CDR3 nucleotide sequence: TGTGCCAGCAGCTTGCCGAGCGGGGGCGTCACAGATACGCAGTATTTT. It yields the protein CASSLPSGGVTDTQYF.

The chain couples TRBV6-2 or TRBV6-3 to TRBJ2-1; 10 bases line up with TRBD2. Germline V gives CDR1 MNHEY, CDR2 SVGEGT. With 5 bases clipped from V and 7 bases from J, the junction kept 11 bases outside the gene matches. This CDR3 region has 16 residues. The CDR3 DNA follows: TGTGCCAGCAGTACCCCCCGACTAGCGGGTGTTAATGAGCAGTTCTTC. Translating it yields CASSTPRLAGVNEQFF.

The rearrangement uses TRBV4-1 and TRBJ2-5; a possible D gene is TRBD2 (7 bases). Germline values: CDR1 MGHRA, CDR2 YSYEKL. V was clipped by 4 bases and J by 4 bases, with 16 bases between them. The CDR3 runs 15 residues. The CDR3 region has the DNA TGCGCCAGCAGCCCAGTAACAGGGAGGGGAGAGACCCAGTACTTC. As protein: CASSPVTGRGETQYF.

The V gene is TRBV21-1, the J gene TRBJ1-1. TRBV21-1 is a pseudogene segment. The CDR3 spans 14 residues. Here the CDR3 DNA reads TGTGCCAGCAGCAAACTACGTACGAACACTGAAGCTTTCTTT. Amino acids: CASSKLRTNTEAFF.